This T cell receptor (beta chain) was sequenced during a study of blood T cell repertoires in COVID-19. As for the study in general: Acute-phase and convalescent COVID-19 samples originated in the United States, Italy and Spain.

Participants' own reports of clinical history determined their cohort assignment. Recovered participants had two consecutive negative NP/OP PCR tests, healthcare professional clearance, or symptom resolution. Profiling relied on immunoSEQ multiplex PCR, and the TCRdb table lists in-frame clones only, not all of them. The sample carries hundreds of thousands of clones, more than 80% recorded once. The sequenced material came from PBMCs or T cells enriched from blood (not recorded which). This TCR came from a man between 25 and 39 years old who had recovered from COVID-19.

The CDR3 DNA reads as TGTGCCAGTAGAGCTAGCGGGAGTAAAGATACGCAGTATTTT. This codes for CASRASGSKDTQYF. The V and J genes are TRBV19 and TRBJ2-3; 10 nucleotides match TRBD2. Trimming at V came to 6 bases and at J to 5 bases, leaving 5 bases not matched to a gene. The V gene's germline CDR1 is LNHDA and CDR2 SQIVND (reference sequence). The CDR3 has 14 residues.